This is a list of T cell receptor beta chains from one sample in a study of OX40 agonist ivuxolimab in advanced cancers. Some clones are missing from TCRdb's copy, which holds only in-frame ones; the method was immunoSEQ multiplex PCR. This sample has tens of thousands of clones, with 75% to 90% found just once. The sample consisted of CD4+ or CD8+ T cells sorted from blood, taken in a trial of the OX40 agonist ivuxolimab. The receptors come from an adult with an advanced solid tumor such as melanoma, head and neck, liver or kidney cancer. Each CDR3 is given with its conserved first and last residue. D genes are given only for firm matches. Clone sizes are given selectively: once, few, many, or a class where the clone is expanded.

v_gene,j_gene,abundance,d_gene,CDR3nt,CDR3aa
TRBV6-5,TRBJ1-1,NA,NA,TGTGCCAGCAGTTACAGTGGATTTAACACTGAAGCTTTCTTT,CASSYSGFNTEAFF
TRBV5-4,TRBJ1-1,NA,TRBD1,TGTGCCAGCAGCTTCCCCACGGGACAGGGTGGGACTGAAGCTTTCTTT,CASSFPTGQGGTEAFF
TRBV25-1,TRBJ2-7,NA,NA,TGTGCCAGCAGTGCCGGGGACTACGAGCAGTACTTC,CASSAGDYEQYF
TRBV28,TRBJ1-6,NA,TRBD1,TGTGCCAGCAGTTTGACAGGGAAGGATTCACCCCTCCACTTT,CASSLTGKDSPLHF
TRBV2,TRBJ2-1,few,NA,TGTGCCAGCAGTGAAACCACAGGGTCCTACAATGAGCAGTTCTTC,CASSETTGSYNEQFF
TRBV7-6,TRBJ2-1,NA,TRBD2,TGTGCCAGCAGCATAACCGGGACTAGCGAATACAATGAGCAGTTCTTC,CASSITGTSEYNEQFF
TRBV5-1,TRBJ2-2,once,NA,TGCGCCAGCAGCTTGGCTTCTTCGGCGGTCAACACCGGGGAGCTGTTTTTT,CASSLASSAVNTGELFF
TRBV5-1,TRBJ1-5,NA,NA,TGCGCCAGCAGCTTGGACGGCTATAGCAATCAGCCCCAGCATTTT,CASSLDGYSNQPQHF
TRBV10-3,TRBJ1-1,NA,TRBD1,TGTGCCATCAGGGCGGACAGGGGGCGGAACACTGAAGCTTTCTTT,CAIRADRGRNTEAFF
TRBV7-9,TRBJ2-5,NA,TRBD1,TGTGCCAGCAAGGGACAGGGGGTCATGGGGACCCAGTACTTC,CASKGQGVMGTQYF
TRBV6-1,TRBJ1-3,NA,NA,TGTGCCAGCAGTGAAGAGGGGGAGGGTGGAAACACCATATATTTT,CASSEEGEGGNTIYF
TRBV20-1,TRBJ2-5,NA,NA,TGCAGTGCTGGGGAAGAGACCCAGTACTTC,CSAGEETQYF
TRBV11-2,TRBJ2-7,NA,TRBD1,TGTGCCAGCAGCGTGGACAGGGGCGGGGGCGAGCAGTACTTC,CASSVDRGGGEQYF
TRBV19,TRBJ2-3,NA,NA,TGTGCCACCAGACATACACTAGATACGCAGTATTTT,CATRHTLDTQYF
TRBV10-3,TRBJ2-7,NA,TRBD1,TGTGCCATCAGTGAGGGCAGGGGGCCGTACGAGCAGTACTTC,CAISEGRGPYEQYF
TRBV27,TRBJ2-1,once,TRBD1,TGTGCCAGCAGTTTACGGTCCAGGGGGATCTACAATGAGCAGTTCTTC,CASSLRSRGIYNEQFF
TRBV6-5,TRBJ2-3,NA,NA,TGTGCCAGCAGTCATATAGACAGCACAGATACGCAGTATTTT,CASSHIDSTDTQYF
TRBV7-2,TRBJ1-4,medium-sized,NA,TGTGCCAGCAGCTTAGCACGGGACCGGGCAACTAATGAAAAACTGTTTTTT,CASSLARDRATNEKLFF
TRBV27,TRBJ2-7,NA,NA,TGTGCCAGCAGTCCATCAAAAGGACCCTACGAGCAGTACTTC,CASSPSKGPYEQYF
TRBV5-1,TRBJ2-5,NA,TRBD1,TGCGCCAGCAGCCTACAGGGGGCTTGGGAGACCCAGTACTTC,CASSLQGAWETQYF
TRBV2,TRBJ1-2,NA,NA,TGTGCCAGCAGTCCGAATCGGGACTATGGCTACACCTTC,CASSPNRDYGYTF
TRBV6-1,TRBJ2-6,NA,TRBD1,TGTGCCAGCAGAGAAGACAGGGTTCGTTCCGGGGCCAACGTCCTGACTTTC,CASREDRVRSGANVLTF
TRBV19,TRBJ2-3,NA,TRBD2,TGTGCCAGTAGTAGTCGGGGGGGCGCGATAGATACGCAGTATTTT,CASSSRGGAIDTQYF
TRBV5-1,TRBJ1-6,NA,TRBD1,TGCGCCAGCAGCCCTGTCGGACAGGGAAATTCACCCCTCCACTTT,CASSPVGQGNSPLHF
TRBV19,TRBJ2-1,NA,NA,TGTGCCAGTAGTATTTCTCGCCAGGGATTCAATGAGCAGTTCTTC,CASSISRQGFNEQFF
TRBV7-9,TRBJ1-1,NA,NA,TGTGCCAGCAGCTTCAGGAACACTGAAGCTTTCTTT,CASSFRNTEAFF
TRBV10-3,TRBJ1-2,medium-sized,NA,TGTGCCATCAGTGACCCCCGTGGGGGAGGTGGCTACACCTTC,CAISDPRGGGGYTF
TRBV2,TRBJ1-1,once,NA,TGTGCCAGCAGTGAAGACAGGTGGGGTGGGGATTGGGCCACTGAAGCTTTCTTT,CASSEDRWGGDWATEAFF
TRBV28,TRBJ1-5,NA,NA,TGTGCCAGCAGTCCAGGGACACCATCCAATCAGCCCCAGCATTTT,CASSPGTPSNQPQHF